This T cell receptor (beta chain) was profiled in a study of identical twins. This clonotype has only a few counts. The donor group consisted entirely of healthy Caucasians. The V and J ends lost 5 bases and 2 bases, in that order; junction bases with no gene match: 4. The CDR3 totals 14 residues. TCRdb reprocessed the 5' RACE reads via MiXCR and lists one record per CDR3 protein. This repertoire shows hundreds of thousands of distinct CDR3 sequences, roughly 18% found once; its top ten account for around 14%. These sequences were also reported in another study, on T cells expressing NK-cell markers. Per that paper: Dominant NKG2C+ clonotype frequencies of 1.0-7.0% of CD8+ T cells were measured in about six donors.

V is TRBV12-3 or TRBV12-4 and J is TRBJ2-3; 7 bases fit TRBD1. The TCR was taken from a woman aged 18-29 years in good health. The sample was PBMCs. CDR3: CASSPDRFTDTQYF. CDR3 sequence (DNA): TGTGCCAGCAGTCCGGACAGGTTCACAGATACGCAGTATTTT.